Included here is one T cell receptor beta chain sequence, with context. The CDR3 is 20 residues long. The data are from a study of CD8 T cells in Susac syndrome. RNA totalling roughly 0.45 to 1 ug underwent reverse transcription with random hexamers. Coverage of TCR beta CDR3 amplification by immunoSEQ multiplex PCR extended to 54 Vbeta and 13 Jbeta. TCRdb reanalysed the immunoSEQ multiplex PCR reads using MiXCR and keeps one entry per CDR3 protein. The data show over 350,000 distinct CDR3 sequences, more than 80% seen once. Sequencing targeted TCR beta in blood CD8+ and CD4+ T cells. Through negative isolation, CD4+ and CD8+ T cells were obtained, while TEMRA cells were enriched using FACS.

V usage is TRBV1 and J usage is TRBJ2-4; the table names TRBD2, a call not compared with the DNA. TRBV1 counts as a pseudogene. Specimen: CD8+ T cells from PBMCs. The TCR sequence derives from a human donor with multiple sclerosis. The DNA for the CDR3 is TGCACCAGCAGCCGGATTAGCGGGAGTGGGCCTCTAGAAGCCAAAAACATTCAGTACTTC. It yields the protein CTSSRISGSGPLEAKNIQYF.